This TCR beta chain was observed in a study of OX40 agonist ivuxolimab in advanced cancers. Background on the study: Subjects had a mean age of around 60 years, with a range of roughly 20 to 79; about 83% were male.

Study-wide results and caveats: Individuals who were partial responders at 0.1-3.0 mg/kg had clonal expansion that ranked among the lowest.

This CDR3 contains 15 residues. V was cut by 3 bases and J by 0 bases, with 10 bases left in between. The germline V gene has CDR1 MDHEN and CDR2 SYDVKM. Sequencing used immunoSEQ multiplex PCR; TCRdb keeps in-frame clones, though not all of them. Here the sample spans 50,000 to 75,000 clones, under 95% being singletons. As regards this clone: The target antigen is unknown.

Sequenced material: CD4+ or CD8+ T cells sorted from blood, taken in a trial of the OX40 agonist ivuxolimab. This TCR was sampled from an adult with an advanced solid tumor such as melanoma, head and neck, liver or kidney cancer. The chain employs TRBV28 and TRBJ2-3, with unresolved D. The CDR3 here is CASSLGGSSTDTQYF. CDR3 sequence (DNA): TGTGCCAGCAGTTTGGGCGGATCTAGCACAGATACGCAGTATTTT.